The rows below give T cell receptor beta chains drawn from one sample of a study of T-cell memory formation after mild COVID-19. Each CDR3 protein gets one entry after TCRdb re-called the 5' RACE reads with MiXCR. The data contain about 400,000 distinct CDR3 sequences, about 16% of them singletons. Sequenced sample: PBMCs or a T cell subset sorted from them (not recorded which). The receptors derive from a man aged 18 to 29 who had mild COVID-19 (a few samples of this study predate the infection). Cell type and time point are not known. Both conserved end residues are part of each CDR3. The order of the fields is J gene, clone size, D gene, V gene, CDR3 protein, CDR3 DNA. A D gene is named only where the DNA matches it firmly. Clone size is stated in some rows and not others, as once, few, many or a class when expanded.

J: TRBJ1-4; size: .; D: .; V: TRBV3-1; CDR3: CASSQVRGEKLFF; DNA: TGTGCCAGCAGCCAAGTTAGAGGTGAAAAACTGTTTTTT
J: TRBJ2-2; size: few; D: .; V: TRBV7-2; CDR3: CASSLAGPWVTNTGELFF; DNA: TGTGCCAGCAGCTTAGCAGGACCGTGGGTTACAAACACCGGGGAGCTGTTTTTT
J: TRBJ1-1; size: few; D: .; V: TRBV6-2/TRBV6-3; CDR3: CASSYKQPNTEAFF; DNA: TGTGCCAGCAGTTACAAGCAACCGAACACTGAAGCTTTCTTT
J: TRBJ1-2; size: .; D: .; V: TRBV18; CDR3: CASSLNQDGGGYTF; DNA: TGTGCCAGCTCACTAAACCAGGACGGGGGCGGCTACACCTTC
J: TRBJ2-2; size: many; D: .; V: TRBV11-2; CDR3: CASSLGPGQGWTGELFF; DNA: TGTGCCAGCAGCTTAGGGCCGGGGCAGGGCTGGACCGGGGAGCTGTTTTTT
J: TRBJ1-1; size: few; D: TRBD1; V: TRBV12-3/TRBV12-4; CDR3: CASSRDRTEAFF; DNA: TGTGCCAGCAGCCGGGACAGGACAGAAGCTTTCTTT
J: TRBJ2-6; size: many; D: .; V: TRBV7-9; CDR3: CASSKRVSRNHVLTF; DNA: TGTGCCAGCAGCAAACGGGTATCCCGTAACCACGTCCTGACTTTC
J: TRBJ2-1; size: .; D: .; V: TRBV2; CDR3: CASSVGRYNEQFF; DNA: TGTGCCAGCAGTGTGGGCAGGTACAATGAGCAGTTCTTC
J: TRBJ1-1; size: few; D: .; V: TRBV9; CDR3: CASSDGSVREAFF; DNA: TGTGCCAGCAGTGATGGCTCGGTTAGGGAAGCTTTCTTT
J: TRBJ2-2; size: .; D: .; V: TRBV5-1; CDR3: CASSSEGNTGELFF; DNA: TGCGCCAGCAGCTCAGAGGGAAACACCGGGGAGCTGTTTTTT
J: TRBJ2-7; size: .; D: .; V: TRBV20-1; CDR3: CSADRQGALYEQYF; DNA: TGCAGTGCCGACCGACAAGGAGCCCTCTACGAGCAGTACTTC
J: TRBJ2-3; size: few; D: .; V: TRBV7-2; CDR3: CASSLAGAVDTQYF; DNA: TGTGCCAGCAGCTTAGCGGGGGCGGTCGATACGCAGTATTTT
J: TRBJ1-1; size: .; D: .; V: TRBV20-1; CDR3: CSAGGLLTEAFF; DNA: TGCAGTGCGGGGGGGCTCCTAACTGAAGCTTTCTTT
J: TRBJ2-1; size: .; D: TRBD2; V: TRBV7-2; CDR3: CASTGGGGFYEQFF; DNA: TGTGCCAGCACCGGTGGGGGGGGGTTCTATGAGCAGTTCTTC
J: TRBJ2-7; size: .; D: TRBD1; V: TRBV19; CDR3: CASKRTGRSYEQYF; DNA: TGTGCCAGTAAGCGGACAGGGCGAAGCTACGAGCAGTACTTC
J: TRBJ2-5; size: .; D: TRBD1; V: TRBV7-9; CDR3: CASRAGTGAETQYF; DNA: TGTGCCAGCAGGGCTGGGACAGGGGCAGAGACCCAGTACTTC
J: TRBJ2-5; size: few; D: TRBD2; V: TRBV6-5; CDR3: CASSYREGSRETQYF; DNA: TGTGCCAGCAGTTACCGGGAGGGGAGTAGAGAGACCCAGTACTTC
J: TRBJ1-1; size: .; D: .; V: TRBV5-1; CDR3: CASSPRGGRAEAFF; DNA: TGCGCCAGCAGCCCCAGGGGCGGGAGGGCTGAAGCTTTCTTT
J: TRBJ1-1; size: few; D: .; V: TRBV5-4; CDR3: CASSLDRADTEAFF; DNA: TGTGCCAGCAGCCTGGACCGTGCAGACACTGAAGCTTTCTTT
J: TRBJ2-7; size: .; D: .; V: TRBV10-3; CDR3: CAAGQSEQYF; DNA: TGTGCCGCGGGTCAAAGCGAGCAGTACTTC
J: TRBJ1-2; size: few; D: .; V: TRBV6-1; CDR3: CASSEGSEFYGYTF; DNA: TGTGCCAGCAGTGAAGGGTCAGAGTTCTATGGCTACACCTTC
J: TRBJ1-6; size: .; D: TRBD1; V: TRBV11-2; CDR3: CASNRGQYNSPLHF; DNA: TGTGCCAGCAACAGGGGACAGTATAATTCACCCCTCCACTTT
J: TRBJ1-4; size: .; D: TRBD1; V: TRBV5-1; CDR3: CASSTATGGYEKLFF; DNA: TGCGCCAGCAGCACCGCGACAGGGGGTTACGAAAAACTGTTTTTT
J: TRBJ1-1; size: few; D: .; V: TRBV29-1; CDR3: CSVQRILNTEAFF; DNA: TGCAGCGTACAGAGAATTCTGAACACTGAAGCTTTCTTT
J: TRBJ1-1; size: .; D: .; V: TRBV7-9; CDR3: CASSYRTTSTEAFF; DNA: TGTGCCAGCAGCTATCGGACAACGTCGACTGAAGCTTTCTTT
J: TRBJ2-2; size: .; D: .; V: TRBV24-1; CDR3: CATSDLGRENTGELFF; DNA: TGTGCCACCAGTGATTTAGGCAGGGAGAACACCGGGGAGCTGTTTTTT
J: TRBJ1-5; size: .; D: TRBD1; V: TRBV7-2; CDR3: CASSLVRGAGGNQPQHF; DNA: TGTGCCAGCAGCTTAGTTCGGGGGGCAGGGGGTAATCAGCCCCAGCATTTT
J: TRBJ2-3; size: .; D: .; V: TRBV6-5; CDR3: CASSWGPPPDTQYF; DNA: TGTGCCAGCAGTTGGGGACCCCCCCCAGATACGCAGTATTTT
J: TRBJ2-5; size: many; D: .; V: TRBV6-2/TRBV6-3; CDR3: CASIGRRRYQETQYF; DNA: TGTGCCAGCATTGGACGGCGGCGGTACCAAGAGACCCAGTACTTC